This TCR beta chain was recovered during a study of blood T cell repertoires in COVID-19 (dated by TCRdb to the early 2020s). Turning to the overall study: Samples covering the acute and convalescent phases of COVID-19 were provided by collaborators in the United States, Italy and Spain. The dataset comprised deeply sampled blood TCRbeta repertoires from subjects exposed to, actively infected with, or recovered from COVID-19. The samples were drawn from two sources: the first 160 participants of the ongoing ImmuneRACE study, and 950 to 1,500 subjects contributed by 6 global collaborators. The repertoires were made available in a free public database intended to serve as a resource for research on the immune response to SARS-CoV-2. Sample metadata almost always included a de-identified subject ID, COVID-19 status, age in years and sex. HLA class I and class II types, where available, came from metadata supplied by the sample provider rather than from assay-based typing. The prospective study material was composed of cDNA or gDNA derived from T cells, B-cell-depleted T cells, or PBMCs.

The collaborating institutions used their own protocols to collect whole blood in K2EDTA tubes. For TCRbeta analysis, collaborators shipped samples in one of three forms: frozen whole blood, isolated PBMCs, or DNA extracted from either of those sample types. Overall results and qualifications from the work: The quantity of clinical and demographic metadata differed by source and by participant and was supplied without curation.

TCRbeta CDR3 regions were amplified from genomic DNA by means of the immunoSEQ Assay, a bias-controlled multiplex PCR. The authors' pipeline ran thus. Within the assay, amplification of reference gene primers was used to estimate how many nucleated cells each sample contained. Sequence reads were collapsed and filtered to measure the absolute abundance of every unique TCRbeta CDR3 rearrangement. For each sample, productive Simpson clonality was calculated as the square root of Simpson's diversity index across productive rearrangements. Here the immuneACCESS table is served through TCRdb, limited to in-frame sequences with V and J called. Missing clones are a known gap in these copies; in checked studies unresolved V genes cover under half, and the rest lacks a known reason. V, J and clone size reflect that table, while D and trimming were determined from the DNA. In this sample the table shows nearly 200,000 clones, 70% to 90% of which occur a single time. Of the sample, 4.5% to 5.5% falls within the top ten clones.

CDR1 and CDR2, per the germline V gene, are LGHNA and YNFKEQ. The junction shows trimming of 0 bases on V and 2 bases on J, and the gene matches do not reach 5 bases of it. The CDR3 spans 17 residues, from the cysteine through the phenylalanine. Only the CDR3 DNA stays, 51 bases, in frame from base 1. Concerning this clone: What antigen it recognizes has not been identified. No much larger clone is present one base from it, and per-base qualities are unavailable.

The chain is made from TRBV4-2 and TRBJ2-1; TRBD2 matches 9 bases in the middle. The sequence was obtained from a woman between 70 and 85 years old with active or convalescent COVID-19. Sequenced sample: peripheral blood. The CDR3 reads as follows: CASSQEVGGRAYNEQFF. At the DNA level, the sequence is TGTGCCAGCAGCCAAGAAGTCGGCGGGAGGGCCTACAATGAGCAGTTCTTC.